Detailed here is one T cell receptor (beta chain). There is no known antigen for this receptor. No base quality values were provided; no much bigger clone lies one nucleotide off. This sample is part of a study of T cell repertoires in ileal Crohn's disease (dated by TCRdb to between 2018 and 2020). About the investigation overall: The median duration of disease was approximately eight years, and at the time of surgery 30% to 35% of patients were active smokers. Endoscopic postoperative recurrence was defined by a Rutgeerts score above i0. About half of the patients received postoperative therapy: about a dozen received thiopurines and over 15 received anti-TNF agents. Roughly 540 nanograms of biopsy DNA per sample were submitted for commercial TCRB immunosequencing. The study sequenced 171 mucosal samples from a few dozen patients, taken at several locations on the surgical specimen and at postoperative endoscopy. The M0 samples consisted of biopsies taken from the inflamed part of the ileum within the surgical resection specimen. The TCR repertoire was analysed in about 55 patients with Crohn's disease drawn from a prospective multicentre cohort. Running in parallel with the study was a multicentre cohort set up to find predictors of early endoscopic recurrence following ileocolonic resection. Every patient underwent surgery because of a complication, which was stricturing disease in 61% and penetrating disease in roughly 40%. Here is what the overall study found, with its caveats: Compared with non-smokers, patients who were active smokers at surgery showed a significantly higher proportion of clonal expansions (approximately 26% vs 17%, p=0.02). Higher high-frequency clone percentages at surgery were associated with endoscopic recurrence; all patients with clonality above 26.8% (18/57) had recurrence. Only a subgroup of patients, of unstated size, had mucosal CD4 and CD8 T cells sorted and sequenced. More high-frequency clones were carried by sorted CD8 T cells than by CD4 T cells, suggesting that mucosal expansions were mainly CD8.

Receptor libraries were prepared by the immunoSEQ multiplex PCR assay. CDR3 regions were amplified from genomic DNA by Adaptive Biotechnology using a two-step, amplification bias-controlled multiplex PCR. Primers covering every V and J gene segment were used in the first PCR, while barcodes and Illumina adapters were added in the second PCR. CDR3 libraries were sequenced using an Illumina instrument. Regarding the original processing steps: The analysis drew on both the pipelines supplied by the vendor and custom analysis of the raw data in R/Bioconductor running R version 3.3.0. Clonality, ranging from 0 to 1, was calculated as the inverse of the normalised Shannon entropy of all productive clones. High-frequency clones were defined as the share of the repertoire occupied by the top 100 clones, with only clones passing a 95% confidence test being retained. The Simpson index measured repertoire diversity, and the Morisita-Horn index measured overlap between samples. TCRdb obtained this table from immuneACCESS and retained in-frame rearrangements with V and J assigned. These tables miss some clones; where compared with another copy, unresolved V genes account for less than half of the shortfall, and the remainder is unexplained. For V, J and clone size, that table is used; D and trimming come from the DNA. In this sample the table shows approximately 15,000 clones, roughly three quarters of which occur a single time. Less than 5% of the sample belongs to the ten largest clones.

The CDR3 holds 13 amino acids from the cysteine to the phenylalanine. Only the CDR3 portion is preserved as DNA: 39 bases, with reading frame beginning at the first base. CDR1 SNHLY and CDR2 FYNNEI were looked up in the germline V gene. Unmatched junction bases come to 3, with V trimmed by 6 bases and J by 5 bases. The time point label on this specimen signifies: inflamed ileum from the surgical specimen. Eligible patients were adults with ileal or ileocolonic Crohn's disease who had an indication for ileocolonic resection. Whole ileal mucosal biopsies were stored frozen at -80°C before DNA extraction. Genomic DNA was extracted from frozen whole biopsies with a TRizol-based method and quantified on a NanoDrop 2000 spectrophotometer.

The specimen sequenced was ileal tissue. The chain couples TRBV2 to TRBJ1-1; TRBD1 fits 10 bases in the junction. The receptor was isolated from an adult with Crohn's disease. The sequence in DNA is TGTGCCAGCAGGGGACAGGGGCGGACTGAAGCTTTCTTT. Translated, it gives CASRGQGRTEAFF.